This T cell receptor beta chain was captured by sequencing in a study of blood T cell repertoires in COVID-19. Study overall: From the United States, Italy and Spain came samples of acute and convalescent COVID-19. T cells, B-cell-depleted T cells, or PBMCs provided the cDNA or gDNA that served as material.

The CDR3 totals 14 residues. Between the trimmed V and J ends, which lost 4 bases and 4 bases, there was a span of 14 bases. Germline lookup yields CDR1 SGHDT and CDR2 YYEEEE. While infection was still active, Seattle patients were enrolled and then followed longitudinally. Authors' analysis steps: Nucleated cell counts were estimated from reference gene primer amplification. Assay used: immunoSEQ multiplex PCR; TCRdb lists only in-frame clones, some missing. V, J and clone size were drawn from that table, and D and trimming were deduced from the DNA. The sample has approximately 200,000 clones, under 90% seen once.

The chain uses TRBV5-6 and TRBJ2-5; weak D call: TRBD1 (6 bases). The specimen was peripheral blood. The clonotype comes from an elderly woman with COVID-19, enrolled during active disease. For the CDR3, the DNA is TGTGCCAGCAGCCAAGGGGGTCCCGGAGAGACCCAGTACTTC. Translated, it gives CASSQGGPGETQYF.